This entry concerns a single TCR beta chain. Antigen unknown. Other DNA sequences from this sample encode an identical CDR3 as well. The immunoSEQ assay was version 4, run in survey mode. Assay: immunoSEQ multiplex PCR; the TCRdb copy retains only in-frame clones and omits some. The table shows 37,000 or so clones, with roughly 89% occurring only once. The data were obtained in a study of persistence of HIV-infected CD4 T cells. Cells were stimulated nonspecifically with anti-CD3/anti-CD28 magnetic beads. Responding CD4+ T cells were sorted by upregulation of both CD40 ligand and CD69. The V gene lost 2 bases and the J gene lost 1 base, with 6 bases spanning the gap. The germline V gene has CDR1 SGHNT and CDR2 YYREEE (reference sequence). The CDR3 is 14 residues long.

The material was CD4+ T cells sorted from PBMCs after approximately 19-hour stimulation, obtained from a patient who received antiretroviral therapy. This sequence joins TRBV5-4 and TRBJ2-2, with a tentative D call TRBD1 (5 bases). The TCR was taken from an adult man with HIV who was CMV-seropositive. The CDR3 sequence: CASSFQGNTGELFF. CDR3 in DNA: TGTGCCAGCAGCTTTCAGGGGAACACCGGGGAGCTGTTTTTT.